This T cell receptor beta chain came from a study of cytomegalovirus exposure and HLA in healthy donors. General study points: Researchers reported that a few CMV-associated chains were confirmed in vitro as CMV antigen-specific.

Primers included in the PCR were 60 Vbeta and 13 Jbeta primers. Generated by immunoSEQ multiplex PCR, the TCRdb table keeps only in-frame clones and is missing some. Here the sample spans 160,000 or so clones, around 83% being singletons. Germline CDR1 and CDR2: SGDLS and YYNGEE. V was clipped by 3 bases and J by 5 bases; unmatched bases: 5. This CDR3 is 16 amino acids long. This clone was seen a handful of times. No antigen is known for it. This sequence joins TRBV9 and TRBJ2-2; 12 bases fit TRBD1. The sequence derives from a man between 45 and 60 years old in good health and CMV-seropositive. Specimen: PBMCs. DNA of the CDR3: TGTGCCAGCAGCGGGGGACAGGGGGCTATTACCGGGGAGCTGTTTTTT. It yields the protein CASSGGQGAITGELFF. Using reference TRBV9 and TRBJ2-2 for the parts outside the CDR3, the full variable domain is DSGVTQTPKHLITATGQRVTLRCSPRSGDLSVYWYQQSLDQGLQFLIQYYNGEERAKGNILERFSAQQFPDLHSELNLSSLELGDSALYFCASSGGQGAITGELFFGEGSRLTVL.